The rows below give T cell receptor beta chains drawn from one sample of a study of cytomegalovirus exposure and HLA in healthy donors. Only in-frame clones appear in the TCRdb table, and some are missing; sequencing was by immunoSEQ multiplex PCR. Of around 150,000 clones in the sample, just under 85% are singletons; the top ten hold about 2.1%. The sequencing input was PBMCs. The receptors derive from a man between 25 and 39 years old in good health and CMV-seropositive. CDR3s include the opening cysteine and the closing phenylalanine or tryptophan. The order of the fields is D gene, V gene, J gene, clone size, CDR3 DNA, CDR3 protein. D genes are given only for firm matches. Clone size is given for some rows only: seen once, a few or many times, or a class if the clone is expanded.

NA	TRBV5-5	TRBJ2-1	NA	TGTGCCAGCAGTACACAGGGTCCGAGTGAGCAGTTCTTC	CASSTQGPSEQFF
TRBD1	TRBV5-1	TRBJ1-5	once	TGCGCCAGCAGCGCCCCGGGACAGTCATCGGGTAGCAATCAGCCCCAGCATTTT	CASSAPGQSSGSNQPQHF
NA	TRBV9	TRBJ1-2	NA	TGTGCCAGCAGCCCCGCGGGGGCCAGCTATGGCTACACCTTC	CASSPAGASYGYTF
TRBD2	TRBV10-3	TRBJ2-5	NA	TGTGCCATCAGCGGGACTAGCGGGTTTGGGGGCGCGGGCACCCAGTACTTC	CAISGTSGFGGAGTQYF
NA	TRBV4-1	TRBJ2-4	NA	TGCGCCAGCAGCCAAGAAGCGGGCAGGGCTCGGTGGAACATTCAGTACTTC	CASSQEAGRARWNIQYF
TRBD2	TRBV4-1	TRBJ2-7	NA	TGCGCCAGCAGCCATGGACTAGCGGAATACGAGCAGTACTTC	CASSHGLAEYEQYF
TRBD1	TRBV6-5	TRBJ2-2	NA	TGTGCCAGCAGTCCCGGACAGGGCGACACCGGGGAGCTGTTTTTT	CASSPGQGDTGELFF
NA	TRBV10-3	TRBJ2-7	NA	TGTGCCATCAGTGGCAGTGCCTACGAGCAGTACTTC	CAISGSAYEQYF
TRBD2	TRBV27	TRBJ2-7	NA	TGTGCCAGCAGGAGGACTAGCGGGGGATCCTCCTACGAGCAGTACTTC	CASRRTSGGSSYEQYF
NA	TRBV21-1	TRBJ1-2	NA	TGTGCCAGCAGCAAGTTCCTCGGCACTATGGGAGGCCACACCTTC	CASSKFLGTMGGHTF
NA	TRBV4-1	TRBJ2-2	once	TGCGCCAGCAGCCAAGTGGAGGGAGTGGGGACCGGGGAGCTGTTTTTT	CASSQVEGVGTGELFF
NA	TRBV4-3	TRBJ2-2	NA	TGCGCCAGCAGCCAAGAGAGTGGGGGGACCGGGGAGCTGTTTTTT	CASSQESGGTGELFF
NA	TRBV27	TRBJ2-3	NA	TGTGCCAGCAGTCGTAACACAGATACGCAGTATTTT	CASSRNTDTQYF
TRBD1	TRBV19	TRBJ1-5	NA	TGTGCCAGTAGTAGCGCGGGGACAGGGGGTGTGAGCAATCAGCCCCAGCATTTT	CASSSAGTGGVSNQPQHF
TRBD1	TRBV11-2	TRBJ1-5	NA	TGTGCCAGCAGCTTACGGACAGGAGATAATCAGCCCCAGCATTTT	CASSLRTGDNQPQHF
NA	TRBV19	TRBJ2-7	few	TGTGCCAGTAGTATAGGAGAGGCCGGCACCTACGAGCAGTACTTC	CASSIGEAGTYEQYF
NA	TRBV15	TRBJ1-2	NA	TGTGCCACCAGCAGAGCGTCAACAGCATATGGCTACACCTTC	CATSRASTAYGYTF
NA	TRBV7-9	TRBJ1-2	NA	TGTGCCAGCAGCCCAGATACAGGGTTCCATGGCTACACCTTC	CASSPDTGFHGYTF
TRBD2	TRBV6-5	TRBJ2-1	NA	TGTGCCAGCAGTTACGGGACTAGCGGGGGGTACAATGAGCAGTTCTTC	CASSYGTSGGYNEQFF
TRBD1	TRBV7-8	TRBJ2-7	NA	TGTGCCAGCAGCTTAGGGGACAGGGGTTACGAGCAGTACTTC	CASSLGDRGYEQYF
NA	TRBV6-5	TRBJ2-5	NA	TGTGCCAGCATCGACAGTGAAGAGACCCAGTACTTC	CASIDSEETQYF
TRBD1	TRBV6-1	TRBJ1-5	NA	TGTGCCAGCATGAGACAGGGAGGTCAGCCCCAGCATTTT	CASMRQGGQPQHF
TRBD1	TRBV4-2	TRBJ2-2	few	TGTGCCAGCAGCCAAGGGACAGGGGGCGGCGGGGAGCTGTTTTTT	CASSQGTGGGGELFF
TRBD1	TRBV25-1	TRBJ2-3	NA	TGTGCCAGCAGTGTATCCGGGACAGGAGACACAGATACGCAGTATTTT	CASSVSGTGDTDTQYF
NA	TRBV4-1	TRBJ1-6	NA	TGCGCCAGCAGCCAAGAGGAGGGGGGGCGGAATTCACCCCTCCACTTT	CASSQEEGGRNSPLHF
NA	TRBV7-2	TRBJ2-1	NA	TGTGCCAGCAGCCCGCCCCGGGGTGAGCAGTTCTTC	CASSPPRGEQFF
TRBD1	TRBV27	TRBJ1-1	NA	TGTGCCAGCAGTCTGGGACAGGCGAACACTGAAGCTTTCTTT	CASSLGQANTEAFF
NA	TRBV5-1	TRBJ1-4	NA	TGCGCCAGCAGCTTAGCCCCGCAACGAGCGAATGAAAAACTGTTTTTT	CASSLAPQRANEKLFF
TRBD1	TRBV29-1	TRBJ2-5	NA	TGCAGCGTTGAATGGACAGGGGGCGGAGAGACCCAGTACTTC	CSVEWTGGGETQYF
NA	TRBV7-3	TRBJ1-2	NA	TGTGCCAGCAGCTTAAACCGGGATGGTGGCTACACCTTC	CASSLNRDGGYTF
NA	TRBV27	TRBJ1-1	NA	TGTGCCAGCAGTTTCGGGAGGGAATATGGTGAAGCTTTCTTT	CASSFGREYGEAFF
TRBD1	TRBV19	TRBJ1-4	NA	TGTGCCAGTAGCATAACAGGGGGCGGAGAAAAACTGTTTTTT	CASSITGGGEKLFF
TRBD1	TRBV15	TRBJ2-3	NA	TGTGCCACCAGCAGAGTGGACAGGGGCACAGATACGCAGTATTTT	CATSRVDRGTDTQYF
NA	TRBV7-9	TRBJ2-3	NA	TGTGCCAGCAGCTTAGTATCTATTGGGCTTTACACAGATACGCAGTATTTT	CASSLVSIGLYTDTQYF
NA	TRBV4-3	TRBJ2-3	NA	TGCGCCAGCAGCCAAGGGGCGACAGATACGCAGTATTTT	CASSQGATDTQYF
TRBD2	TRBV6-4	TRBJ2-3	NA	TGTGCCAGCAGTGACTCGGCTAGCGGGGGATCCGATACGCAGTATTTT	CASSDSASGGSDTQYF
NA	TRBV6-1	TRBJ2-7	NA	TGTGCCAGCAGTCCCGACAGGAGCGTACAGTACGAGCAGTACTTC	CASSPDRSVQYEQYF
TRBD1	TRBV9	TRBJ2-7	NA	TGTGCCAGCAGCGCGGGACAGGGGGCGTTTGAGCAGTACTTC	CASSAGQGAFEQYF
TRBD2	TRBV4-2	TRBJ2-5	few	TGTGCCAGCAGCCAAGAGTCTAGCGGGGTGCCGAGCGGAGAGACCCAGTACTTC	CASSQESSGVPSGETQYF
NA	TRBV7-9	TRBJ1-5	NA	TGTGCCAGCAGTCACAGCAAGGTTCAGCCCCAGCATTTT	CASSHSKVQPQHF
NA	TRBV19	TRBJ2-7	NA	TGTGCCAGTAGTACGGGACTGACCTACGAGCAGTACTTC	CASSTGLTYEQYF
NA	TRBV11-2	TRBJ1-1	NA	TGTGCCAGCAGCTTAGATTTGGAGGGGCCTAACACTGAAGCTTTCTTT	CASSLDLEGPNTEAFF
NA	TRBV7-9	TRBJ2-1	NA	TGTGCCAGCAGCTTATCAGGGAATGAGCAGTTCTTC	CASSLSGNEQFF
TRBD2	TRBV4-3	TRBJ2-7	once	TGCGCCAGCAGCCAAGACGGGGGGGCCTACGAGCAGTACTTC	CASSQDGGAYEQYF
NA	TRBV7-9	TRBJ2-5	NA	TGTGCCAGCAGCTCCCAGGGGGAGACCCAGTACTTC	CASSSQGETQYF
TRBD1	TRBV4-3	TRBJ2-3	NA	TGCGCCAGCAGCCACGGACAGGGGGGGGCAGATACGCAGTATTTT	CASSHGQGGADTQYF
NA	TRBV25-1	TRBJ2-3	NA	TGTGCCAGCAGTGCCCCGGCGGGCATAACCGTGCATACGCAGTATTTT	CASSAPAGITVHTQYF
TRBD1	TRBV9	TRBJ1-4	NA	TGTGCCAGCAGCGGGACAGGGGGAACCTTCGGGAGGGAAAAACTGTTTTTT	CASSGTGGTFGREKLFF
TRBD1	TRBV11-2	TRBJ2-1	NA	TGTGCCAGCAGTTCCATCCGGGACAGGGGCCCCGGTGAGCAGTTCTTC	CASSSIRDRGPGEQFF
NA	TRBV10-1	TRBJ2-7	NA	TGCGCCACGACATCCTACGAGCAGTACTTC	CATTSYEQYF
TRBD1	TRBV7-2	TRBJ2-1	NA	TGTGCCAGCAGCTTAGCGCAGAGACAGGGGGGCGATGAGCAGTTCTTC	CASSLAQRQGGDEQFF
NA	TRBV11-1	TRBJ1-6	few	TGTGCCAGCAGCTCAAGATTGGGGAGTTCACCCCTCCACTTT	CASSSRLGSSPLHF
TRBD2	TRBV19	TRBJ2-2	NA	TGTGCCAGCCGGGGGGGGTATGCCGGGGAGCTGTTTTTT	CASRGGYAGELFF
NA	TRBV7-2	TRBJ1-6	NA	TGTGCCAGCAGTCTCGCGGCACCCGATTATTCACCCCTCCACTTT	CASSLAAPDYSPLHF
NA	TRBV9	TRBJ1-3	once	TGTGCCAGCAGCGGGGACATCAAGCACTCTGGAAACACCATATATTTT	CASSGDIKHSGNTIYF
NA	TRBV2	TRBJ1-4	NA	TGTGCCAGCAGCGGACAAATTGCAACTAATGAAAAACTGTTTTTT	CASSGQIATNEKLFF
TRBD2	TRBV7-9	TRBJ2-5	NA	TGTGCCAGCAGCTTCGGGGGGGCCTGGGAGACCCAGTACTTC	CASSFGGAWETQYF
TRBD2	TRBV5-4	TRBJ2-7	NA	TGTGCCAGCAGCTTGGCTAGCGGGTTCCACGAGCAGTACTTC	CASSLASGFHEQYF
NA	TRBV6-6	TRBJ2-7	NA	TGTGCCAGCAGTTCGAAACAGGGGACTCATCCATACGAGCAGTACTTC	CASSSKQGTHPYEQYF